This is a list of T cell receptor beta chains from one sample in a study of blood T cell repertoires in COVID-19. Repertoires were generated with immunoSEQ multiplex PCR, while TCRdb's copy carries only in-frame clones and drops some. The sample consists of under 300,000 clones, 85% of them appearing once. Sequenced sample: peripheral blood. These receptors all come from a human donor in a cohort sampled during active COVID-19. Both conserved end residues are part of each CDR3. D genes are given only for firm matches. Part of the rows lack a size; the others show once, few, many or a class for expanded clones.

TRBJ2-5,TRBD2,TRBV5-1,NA,TGCGCCAGCAGCGACGCTAGCGGTCAAGAGACCCAGTACTTC,CASSDASGQETQYF
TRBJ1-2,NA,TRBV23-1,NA,TGCGCCAGCAGTCTCAGGGTTGAGTATGGCTACACCTTC,CASSLRVEYGYTF
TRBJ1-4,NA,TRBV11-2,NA,TGTGCCAGCAGCAAAGGCGGGCCTACAACTAATGAAAAACTGTTTTTT,CASSKGGPTTNEKLFF
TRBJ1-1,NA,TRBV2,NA,TGTGCCACCCAATGGGAGGTAAACACTGAAGCTTTCTTT,CATQWEVNTEAFF
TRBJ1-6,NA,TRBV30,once,TGTGCCTGGACCACAACCGGGGGGGGTAATTCACCCCTCCACTTT,CAWTTTGGGNSPLHF
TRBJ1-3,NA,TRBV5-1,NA,TGCGCCAGCAGCTTGGCTCCGCCGAGTCCTGGAAACACCATATATTTT,CASSLAPPSPGNTIYF
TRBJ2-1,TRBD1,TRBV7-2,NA,TGTGCCAGCAGCCCCCAGACAGGGGTCAGGGATGAGCAGTTCTTC,CASSPQTGVRDEQFF
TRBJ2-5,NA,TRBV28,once,TGTGCCAGCAGCGGAGAGACCCAGTACTTC,CASSGETQYF
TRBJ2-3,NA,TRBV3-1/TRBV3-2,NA,TGTGCCAGCAGCCCCCCCCGGGGGGCGGGCGCTGGCACAGATACGCAGTATTTT,CASSPPRGAGAGTDTQYF
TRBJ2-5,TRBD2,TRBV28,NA,TGTGCCAGCACTAGCGGTTGGGCCCAGTACTTC,CASTSGWAQYF
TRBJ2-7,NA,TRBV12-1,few,TGTGCCAGCAGCTTCCGACAGGGGGCCTACGAGCAGTACTTC,CASSFRQGAYEQYF
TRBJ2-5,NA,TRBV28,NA,TGTGCCAGCAGTTTATCGGGTTTCAGGGGCAAGGAGACCCAGTACTTC,CASSLSGFRGKETQYF
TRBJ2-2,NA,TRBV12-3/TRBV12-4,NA,TGTGCCAGCAGTGACAGGAACACCGGGGAGCTGTTTTTT,CASSDRNTGELFF
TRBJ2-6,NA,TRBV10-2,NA,TGCGCCAGCAGTGAGTCGATGGGAGCTGGGGCCAACGTCCTGACTTTC,CASSESMGAGANVLTF
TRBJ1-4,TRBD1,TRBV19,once,TGTGCCAGTAGGGCAAGAGGGGGCACTAATGAAAAACTGTTTTTT,CASRARGGTNEKLFF
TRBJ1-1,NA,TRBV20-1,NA,TGCAGTGCTAGACCCGTCACTGAAGCTTTCTTT,CSARPVTEAFF
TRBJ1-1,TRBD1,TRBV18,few,TGTGCCAGCTCACGGACAGGGGGACTGAACACTGAAGCTTTCTTT,CASSRTGGLNTEAFF
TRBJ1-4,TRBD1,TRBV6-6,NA,TGTGCCAGCAGTCCGCACCCGGGACAGTATGAAAAACTGTTTTTT,CASSPHPGQYEKLFF
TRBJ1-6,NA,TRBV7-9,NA,TGTGCCAGCAGCCCCCATTGGCTTAATTCACCCCTCCACTTT,CASSPHWLNSPLHF
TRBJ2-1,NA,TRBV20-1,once,TGCAGTGCTAGTAAGGCTAGCTACAATGAGCAGTTCTTC,CSASKASYNEQFF
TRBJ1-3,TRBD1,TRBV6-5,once,TGTGCCAGCAGTTCGCACAGGGGGAGCTCTGGAAACACCATATATTTT,CASSSHRGSSGNTIYF
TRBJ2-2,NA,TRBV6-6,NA,TGTGCCAGCAGTTACGTCGAGGGAGGCACCGGGGAGCTGTTTTTT,CASSYVEGGTGELFF
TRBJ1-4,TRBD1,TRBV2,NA,TGTGCCAGCAGACCGACAGGGGGCGAACTGTTTTTT,CASRPTGGELFF
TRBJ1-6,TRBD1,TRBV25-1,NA,TGTGCCAGCAGGGAACAGGGGGCTGGATCACCCCTCCACTTT,CASREQGAGSPLHF
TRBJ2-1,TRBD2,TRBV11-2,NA,TGTGCCAGCAGCGTTACCCCGGGACTAGCGGGAGATGAGCAGTTCTTC,CASSVTPGLAGDEQFF
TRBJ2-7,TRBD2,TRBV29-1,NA,TGCAGCGTCGCCAAAAGACTAGCGGAACCCTACGAGCAGTACTTC,CSVAKRLAEPYEQYF
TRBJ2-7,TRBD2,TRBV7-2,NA,TGTGCCAGCAGCTTAGCGGGGGGTAGCGGGAGGGCCCCCCCCTACGAGCAGTACTTC,CASSLAGGSGRAPPYEQYF
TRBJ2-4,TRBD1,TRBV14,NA,TGTGCCAGCAGCCCGGGACAGAAAAACATTCAGTACTTC,CASSPGQKNIQYF
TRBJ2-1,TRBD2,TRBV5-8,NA,TGTGCCAGCAGCTCTTCGGTACTAAGCGGGAGACCCAATGAGCAGTTCTTC,CASSSSVLSGRPNEQFF
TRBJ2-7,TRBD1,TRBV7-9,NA,TGTGCCAGCAGCACCCGACAGGGGAACTCCTACGAGCAGTACTTC,CASSTRQGNSYEQYF
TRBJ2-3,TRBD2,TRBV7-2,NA,TGTGCCAGCAAGCTAGCGGGCACAGATACGCAGTATTTT,CASKLAGTDTQYF
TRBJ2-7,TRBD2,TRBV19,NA,TGTGCCAGTAGGGTCCACCACCTAGCGGTTTACGAGCAGTACTTC,CASRVHHLAVYEQYF
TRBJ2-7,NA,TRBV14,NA,TGTGCCAGCAGCCTCTCAGGGTTGGAGCAGTACTTC,CASSLSGLEQYF
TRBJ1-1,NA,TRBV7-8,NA,TGTGCCAGCAGCTTAAGCGGGCAAGTAGCTTTCTTT,CASSLSGQVAFF
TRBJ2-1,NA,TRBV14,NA,TGTGCCAGCAGCAACCAGGGAAGGGCGTTCTTC,CASSNQGRAFF
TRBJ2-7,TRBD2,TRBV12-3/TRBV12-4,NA,TGTGCCAGCAGGGGGCTAGCGGGCTCGGAGCAGTACTTC,CASRGLAGSEQYF
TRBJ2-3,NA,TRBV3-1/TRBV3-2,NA,TGTGCCAGCAGCCAAGTTCGGCGACTCGCAGATACGCAGTATTTT,CASSQVRRLADTQYF
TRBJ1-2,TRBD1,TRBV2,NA,TGTGCCAGCAGGGTACAGGGGGTGGGGAACTATGGCTACACCTTC,CASRVQGVGNYGYTF
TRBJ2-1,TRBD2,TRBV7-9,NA,TGTGCCAGCCAGATAAGCGGGAGGGCCGAAAATGAGCAGTTCTTC,CASQISGRAENEQFF
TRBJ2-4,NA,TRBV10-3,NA,TGTGCCCCTCCCTGGCGGACCAAAAACATTCAGTACTTC,CAPPWRTKNIQYF
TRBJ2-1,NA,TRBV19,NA,TGTGCCAGTAGCGACCGGGAGATCGATGAGCAGTTCTTC,CASSDREIDEQFF
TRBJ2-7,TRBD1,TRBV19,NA,TGTGCCAGTAGCGAAGGACAGGGCGCCCACTACGAGCAGTACTTC,CASSEGQGAHYEQYF
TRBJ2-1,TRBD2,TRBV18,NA,TGTGCCAGCTCAAACTCGGGGATAGCGGGCCCCAATGAGCAGTTCTTC,CASSNSGIAGPNEQFF
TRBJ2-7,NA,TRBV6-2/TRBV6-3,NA,TGTGCCAGCAGTTCCACGACAGTATCGCCCTACGAGCAGTACTTC,CASSSTTVSPYEQYF
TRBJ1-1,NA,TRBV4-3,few,TGCGCCAGCAGCCAAGATCTCCAGATCATGAACACTGAAGCTTTCTTT,CASSQDLQIMNTEAFF
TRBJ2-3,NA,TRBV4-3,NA,TGCGCCAGCAGCCTCGGGGCAGGGGGCACAGATACGCAGTATTTT,CASSLGAGGTDTQYF
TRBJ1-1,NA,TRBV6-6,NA,TGTGCCAGCAGTTACACTGTCGACACTGAAGCTTTCTTT,CASSYTVDTEAFF
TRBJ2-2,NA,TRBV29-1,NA,TGCAGCGTTGACGTGGGGGCGACGAACACCGGGGAGCTGTTTTTT,CSVDVGATNTGELFF
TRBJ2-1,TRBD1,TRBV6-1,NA,TGTGCCAGCAGTGAACTGGGACAGGCGAACAATGAGCAGTTCTTC,CASSELGQANNEQFF
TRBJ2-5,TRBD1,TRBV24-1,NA,TGTGCCGCCCCAAGTGACAGGGTAGAGACCCAGTACTTC,CAAPSDRVETQYF